This T cell receptor (beta chain) is drawn from a study of cytomegalovirus exposure and HLA in healthy donors. PCR primers comprised 60 Vbeta and 13 Jbeta primers. Measured with immunoSEQ multiplex PCR; TCRdb has only the in-frame clones, and not every one. The repertoire holds around 170,000 clones, with around 81% as singletons. The sample comprised PBMCs. This TCR was sampled from a middle-aged man in good health and CMV-seronegative.

CDR3 sequence: CASSVAGGPYEQYF. The CDR3 region has the DNA TGTGCCAGCAGCGTAGCGGGGGGCCCTTACGAGCAGTACTTC. V and J are TRBV9 and TRBJ2-5; TRBD2 is a possible D gene (7 bases). The J call may not be correct, given that the DNA end is closer to TRBJ2-7. This CDR3 comprises 14 residues. Germline-derived CDR1 and CDR2 are SGDLS and YYNGEE.